A selection of T cell receptor beta chains follows, all from one sample in a study of human T cells and chemical hapten exposure. TCRdb redid the calling of the RACE reads with MiXCR, one entry per CDR3 protein. This repertoire shows just over 350,000 distinct CDR3 sequences, about 6.3% found once; its top ten account for 4.5% to 6%. This material consisted of whole blood, taken in connection with sensitization to the hapten diphenylcyclopropenone (DPC). These receptors originate from a woman aged 18-29 years with alopecia areata. Some clones in this sample may be carry-over from other donors' samples. Each CDR3 is given without its conserved first and last residue. The D gene is left open where the match is weak.

length: 14
V: TRBV6-5
D: -
J: TRBJ2-7
CDR3: ASNPHQGMDDYEQY

length: 11
V: TRBV12-3/TRBV12-4
D: -
J: TRBJ2-2
CDR3: ASSTRTAGELF

length: 17
V: TRBV4-2
D: TRBD2
J: TRBJ2-4
CDR3: ASSPGTSGATVAKNIQY

length: 12
V: TRBV6-2/TRBV6-3
D: -
J: TRBJ1-5
CDR3: ASSSRRALGPQH

length: 11
V: TRBV11-1
D: -
J: TRBJ2-7
CDR3: ASSLEDVNEQY

length: 12
V: TRBV11-2
D: -
J: TRBJ2-1
CDR3: ASSLAIALGEQF

length: 13
V: TRBV10-3
D: -
J: TRBJ1-3
CDR3: AIATSQDRGNTIY

length: 14
V: TRBV4-3
D: -
J: TRBJ2-1
CDR3: ASSWEVAGLGDEQF

length: 12
V: TRBV5-5
D: -
J: TRBJ2-5
CDR3: ASSFLQAQETQY

length: 13
V: TRBV15
D: -
J: TRBJ1-2
CDR3: ATSRETGASNGYT